A selection of T cell receptor beta chains follows, all from one sample in a study of T cells and copy number aberrations in small-cell lung cancer. Method: immunoSEQ multiplex PCR; TCRdb's copy keeps in-frame clones and lacks some. The sample includes over 6,000 clones, around 77% of them seen just once. Sequencing used tumor tissue. These receptors were taken from a man aged 45-60 years with small cell lung cancer. The CDR3 runs from the conserved cysteine through the conserved F or W. The D gene is left open where the match is weak. The size field is filled for only some rows; it gives once, few, many or a size class.

J gene: TRBJ1-4
V gene: TRBV2
clone size: .
D gene: TRBD1
CDR3 protein: CASSVRGQGEKLFF
CDR3 DNA: TGTGCCAGCAGTGTCAGGGGGCAGGGTGAAAAACTGTTTTTT

J gene: TRBJ1-3
V gene: TRBV7-8
clone size: once
D gene: .
CDR3 protein: CASSLVPGSILRQSGNTIYF
CDR3 DNA: TGTGCCAGCAGCTTAGTGCCTGGCAGTATCTTACGGCAATCTGGAAACACCATATATTTT

J gene: TRBJ2-2
V gene: TRBV7-2
clone size: .
D gene: .
CDR3 protein: CASSFSSTGELFF
CDR3 DNA: TGTGCCAGCAGCTTTAGCAGCACCGGGGAGCTGTTTTTT

J gene: TRBJ1-3
V gene: TRBV6-5
clone size: .
D gene: .
CDR3 protein: CASSSGYSGNTIYF
CDR3 DNA: TGTGCCAGCAGCTCGGGATACTCTGGAAACACCATATATTTT

J gene: TRBJ1-4
V gene: TRBV9
clone size: few
D gene: TRBD1
CDR3 protein: CASSAQIGTGVNEKLFF
CDR3 DNA: TGTGCCAGCAGCGCCCAGATCGGGACAGGGGTTAACGAAAAACTGTTTTTT

J gene: TRBJ1-1
V gene: TRBV29-1
clone size: .
D gene: .
CDR3 protein: CSVHPRSPNGDTEAFF
CDR3 DNA: TGCAGCGTTCACCCCCGGTCACCGAACGGGGACACTGAAGCTTTCTTT

J gene: TRBJ1-3
V gene: TRBV11-1
clone size: few
D gene: .
CDR3 protein: CASSAGPTSGNTIYF
CDR3 DNA: TGTGCCAGCAGCGCTGGGCCTACCTCTGGAAACACCATATATTTT

J gene: TRBJ2-2
V gene: TRBV7-3
clone size: .
D gene: TRBD2
CDR3 protein: CASSLSLGAGVSAGELFF
CDR3 DNA: TGTGCCAGCAGCTTGAGTCTAGGGGCGGGAGTTTCGGCCGGGGAGCTGTTTTTT

J gene: TRBJ1-1
V gene: TRBV19
clone size: large
D gene: TRBD1
CDR3 protein: CASTFDRASMNTEAFF
CDR3 DNA: TGTGCCAGTACTTTCGACAGGGCGAGTATGAACACTGAAGCTTTCTTT

J gene: TRBJ2-1
V gene: TRBV15
clone size: .
D gene: TRBD1
CDR3 protein: CATSIRDRDPNEQFF
CDR3 DNA: TGTGCCACCAGCATCCGGGACAGGGATCCCAATGAGCAGTTCTTC

J gene: TRBJ1-4
V gene: TRBV30
clone size: .
D gene: .
CDR3 protein: CAWSVGTNEKLFF
CDR3 DNA: TGTGCCTGGAGTGTAGGGACTAATGAAAAACTGTTTTTT

J gene: TRBJ2-3
V gene: TRBV29-1
clone size: .
D gene: TRBD1
CDR3 protein: CSVGRTGRGGDTQYF
CDR3 DNA: TGCAGCGTTGGACGGACAGGCCGTGGGGGAGATACGCAGTATTTT

J gene: TRBJ1-1
V gene: TRBV6-1
clone size: medium-sized
D gene: TRBD1
CDR3 protein: CASRERQGEAFF
CDR3 DNA: TGTGCCAGCAGAGAGAGACAGGGTGAAGCTTTCTTT

J gene: TRBJ2-4
V gene: TRBV9
clone size: once
D gene: .
CDR3 protein: CASSVGTATKGELDIQYF
CDR3 DNA: TGTGCCAGCAGCGTAGGAACGGCCACCAAAGGGGAGCTAGACATTCAGTACTTC

J gene: TRBJ1-2
V gene: TRBV7-9
clone size: .
D gene: .
CDR3 protein: CASSQDRIYGYTF
CDR3 DNA: TGTGCCAGCAGCCAGGACAGAATCTATGGCTACACCTTC

J gene: TRBJ2-5
V gene: TRBV28
clone size: .
D gene: TRBD2
CDR3 protein: CATHRLAGGETQYF
CDR3 DNA: TGTGCCACACATCGACTAGCGGGAGGGGAGACCCAGTACTTC

J gene: TRBJ1-2
V gene: TRBV7-9
clone size: .
D gene: TRBD1
CDR3 protein: CASSYRDRGYTF
CDR3 DNA: TGTGCCAGCAGCTACCGGGACAGGGGCTACACCTTC

J gene: TRBJ2-1
V gene: TRBV29-1
clone size: .
D gene: TRBD2
CDR3 protein: CSVEGGGGWEQFF
CDR3 DNA: TGCAGCGTTGAGGGGGGGGGTGGTTGGGAGCAGTTCTTC

J gene: TRBJ2-5
V gene: TRBV6-6
clone size: .
D gene: .
CDR3 protein: CASSYYGVSGETQYF
CDR3 DNA: TGTGCCAGCAGTTACTATGGGGTCTCTGGGGAGACCCAGTACTTC

J gene: TRBJ2-5
V gene: TRBV5-1
clone size: .
D gene: TRBD2
CDR3 protein: CASSFGTRVGETQYF
CDR3 DNA: TGCGCCAGCAGCTTCGGGACTAGAGTGGGGGAGACCCAGTACTTC

J gene: TRBJ2-5
V gene: TRBV7-9
clone size: .
D gene: .
CDR3 protein: CASSPAGMETQYF
CDR3 DNA: TGTGCCAGCAGCCCCGCGGGGATGGAGACCCAGTACTTC

J gene: TRBJ1-2
V gene: TRBV28
clone size: .
D gene: .
CDR3 protein: CASSDDVYGYTF
CDR3 DNA: TGTGCCAGCAGTGACGACGTCTATGGCTACACCTTC

J gene: TRBJ2-5
V gene: TRBV11-2
clone size: .
D gene: TRBD2
CDR3 protein: CASSLAGGTQYF
CDR3 DNA: TGTGCCAGCAGCTTAGCGGGGGGGACCCAGTACTTC

J gene: TRBJ1-5
V gene: TRBV28
clone size: .
D gene: .
CDR3 protein: CASSPNQNQHF
CDR3 DNA: TGTGCCAGCAGTCCTAACCAAAACCAGCATTTT

J gene: TRBJ2-5
V gene: TRBV7-2
clone size: .
D gene: TRBD2
CDR3 protein: CASSAAGGGVAQYF
CDR3 DNA: TGTGCCAGCAGCGCCGCGGGGGGCGGCGTTGCCCAGTACTTC

J gene: TRBJ2-1
V gene: TRBV27
clone size: .
D gene: .
CDR3 protein: CASNLGAASNEQFF
CDR3 DNA: TGTGCCAGCAATCTCGGGGCGGCATCCAATGAGCAGTTCTTC

J gene: TRBJ2-7
V gene: TRBV30
clone size: .
D gene: .
CDR3 protein: CAWSDSLNEQYF
CDR3 DNA: TGTGCCTGGAGCGATTCCCTTAACGAGCAGTACTTC

J gene: TRBJ2-1
V gene: TRBV18
clone size: few
D gene: TRBD1
CDR3 protein: CASLDGQGGNEQFF
CDR3 DNA: TGTGCCAGCTTAGACGGACAGGGCGGAAATGAGCAGTTCTTC

J gene: TRBJ2-7
V gene: TRBV18
clone size: .
D gene: .
CDR3 protein: CASSLIGHEQYF
CDR3 DNA: TGTGCCAGCTCACTTATAGGCCACGAGCAGTACTTC

J gene: TRBJ2-3
V gene: TRBV19
clone size: .
D gene: TRBD2
CDR3 protein: CASTLLGLAGGRTDTQYF
CDR3 DNA: TGTGCCAGTACCCTCCTTGGGCTAGCGGGAGGTCGCACAGATACGCAGTATTTT

J gene: TRBJ2-7
V gene: TRBV25-1
clone size: .
D gene: TRBD1
CDR3 protein: CASSEAGGNTYEQYF
CDR3 DNA: TGTGCCAGCAGTGAGGCAGGGGGCAACACCTACGAGCAGTACTTC

J gene: TRBJ2-3
V gene: TRBV4-1
clone size: .
D gene: .
CDR3 protein: CASSQVFSGSTDTQYF
CDR3 DNA: TGCGCCAGCAGCCAAGTATTCAGCGGATCCACAGATACGCAGTATTTT

J gene: TRBJ2-4
V gene: TRBV7-9
clone size: .
D gene: TRBD2
CDR3 protein: CASSFSGAQYF
CDR3 DNA: TGTGCCAGCAGCTTTAGCGGGGCGCAATACTTC

J gene: TRBJ1-1
V gene: TRBV27
clone size: .
D gene: .
CDR3 protein: CASSFQAGASTEAFF
CDR3 DNA: TGTGCCAGCAGTTTTCAGGCGGGGGCCAGCACTGAAGCTTTCTTT

J gene: TRBJ2-5
V gene: TRBV30
clone size: .
D gene: .
CDR3 protein: CAYEAGWGQETQYF
CDR3 DNA: TGTGCCTACGAAGCGGGTTGGGGCCAAGAGACCCAGTACTTC

J gene: TRBJ2-1
V gene: TRBV11-2
clone size: .
D gene: .
CDR3 protein: CASSFIGNIGQEQFF
CDR3 DNA: TGTGCCAGCAGCTTTATCGGCAATATTGGACAGGAGCAGTTCTTC

J gene: TRBJ2-7
V gene: TRBV27
clone size: .
D gene: TRBD1
CDR3 protein: CASSLFGRGLYEQYF
CDR3 DNA: TGTGCCAGCAGTTTATTTGGCAGGGGGCTCTACGAGCAGTACTTC

J gene: TRBJ1-4
V gene: TRBV6-1
clone size: .
D gene: .
CDR3 protein: CASRPSVTNEKLFF
CDR3 DNA: TGTGCCAGCAGGCCTAGCGTGACTAATGAAAAACTGTTTTTT

J gene: TRBJ2-1
V gene: TRBV6-5
clone size: .
D gene: TRBD2
CDR3 protein: CASRPLAGESFF
CDR3 DNA: TGTGCCAGCAGGCCCCTAGCGGGAGAGTCGTTCTTC

J gene: TRBJ1-6
V gene: TRBV30
clone size: .
D gene: .
CDR3 protein: CAWSSGGSPLHF
CDR3 DNA: TGTGCCTGGTCTTCGGGCGGTTCACCCCTCCACTTT

J gene: TRBJ2-5
V gene: TRBV5-6
clone size: .
D gene: TRBD2
CDR3 protein: CASSLGRASGKKETQYF
CDR3 DNA: TGTGCCAGCAGCTTGGGAAGGGCTAGCGGGAAGAAAGAGACCCAGTACTTC

J gene: TRBJ2-5
V gene: TRBV10-1
clone size: few
D gene: .
CDR3 protein: CASSDQETQYF
CDR3 DNA: TGCGCCAGCAGTGATCAAGAGACCCAGTACTTC

J gene: TRBJ2-7
V gene: TRBV10-3
clone size: .
D gene: .
CDR3 protein: CAISEGYAGPYEQYF
CDR3 DNA: TGTGCCATCTCAGAGGGCTACGCGGGTCCCTACGAGCAGTACTTC

J gene: TRBJ1-4
V gene: TRBV19
clone size: .
D gene: TRBD1
CDR3 protein: CASRDRGRELDEKLFF
CDR3 DNA: TGTGCCAGTAGGGACAGGGGGCGCGAGCTAGATGAAAAACTGTTTTTT

J gene: TRBJ2-3
V gene: TRBV30
clone size: .
D gene: .
CDR3 protein: CAWSRENTDTQYF
CDR3 DNA: TGTGCCTGGAGCAGGGAAAACACAGATACGCAGTATTTT

J gene: TRBJ2-2
V gene: TRBV21-1
clone size: few
D gene: .
CDR3 protein: CASSKDGIAGRHTGELFF
CDR3 DNA: TGTGCCAGCAGCAAAGACGGAATAGCGGGACGCCACACCGGGGAGCTGTTTTTT

J gene: TRBJ1-1
V gene: TRBV25-1
clone size: .
D gene: .
CDR3 protein: CASSEYRNTEAFF
CDR3 DNA: TGTGCCAGCAGTGAATACAGGAACACTGAAGCTTTCTTT

J gene: TRBJ2-2
V gene: TRBV9
clone size: few
D gene: .
CDR3 protein: CASSVDRTASFGELFF
CDR3 DNA: TGTGCCAGCAGCGTAGATCGGACAGCTTCTTTCGGGGAGCTGTTTTTT

J gene: TRBJ2-2
V gene: TRBV5-1
clone size: once
D gene: .
CDR3 protein: CASSLQLLGELFF
CDR3 DNA: TGCGCCAGCAGCTTACAGCTGCTCGGGGAGCTGTTTTTT

J gene: TRBJ2-1
V gene: TRBV9
clone size: .
D gene: TRBD2
CDR3 protein: CASSLTSGRFHEQFF
CDR3 DNA: TGTGCCAGCAGCCTTACTAGCGGGAGGTTCCATGAGCAGTTCTTC